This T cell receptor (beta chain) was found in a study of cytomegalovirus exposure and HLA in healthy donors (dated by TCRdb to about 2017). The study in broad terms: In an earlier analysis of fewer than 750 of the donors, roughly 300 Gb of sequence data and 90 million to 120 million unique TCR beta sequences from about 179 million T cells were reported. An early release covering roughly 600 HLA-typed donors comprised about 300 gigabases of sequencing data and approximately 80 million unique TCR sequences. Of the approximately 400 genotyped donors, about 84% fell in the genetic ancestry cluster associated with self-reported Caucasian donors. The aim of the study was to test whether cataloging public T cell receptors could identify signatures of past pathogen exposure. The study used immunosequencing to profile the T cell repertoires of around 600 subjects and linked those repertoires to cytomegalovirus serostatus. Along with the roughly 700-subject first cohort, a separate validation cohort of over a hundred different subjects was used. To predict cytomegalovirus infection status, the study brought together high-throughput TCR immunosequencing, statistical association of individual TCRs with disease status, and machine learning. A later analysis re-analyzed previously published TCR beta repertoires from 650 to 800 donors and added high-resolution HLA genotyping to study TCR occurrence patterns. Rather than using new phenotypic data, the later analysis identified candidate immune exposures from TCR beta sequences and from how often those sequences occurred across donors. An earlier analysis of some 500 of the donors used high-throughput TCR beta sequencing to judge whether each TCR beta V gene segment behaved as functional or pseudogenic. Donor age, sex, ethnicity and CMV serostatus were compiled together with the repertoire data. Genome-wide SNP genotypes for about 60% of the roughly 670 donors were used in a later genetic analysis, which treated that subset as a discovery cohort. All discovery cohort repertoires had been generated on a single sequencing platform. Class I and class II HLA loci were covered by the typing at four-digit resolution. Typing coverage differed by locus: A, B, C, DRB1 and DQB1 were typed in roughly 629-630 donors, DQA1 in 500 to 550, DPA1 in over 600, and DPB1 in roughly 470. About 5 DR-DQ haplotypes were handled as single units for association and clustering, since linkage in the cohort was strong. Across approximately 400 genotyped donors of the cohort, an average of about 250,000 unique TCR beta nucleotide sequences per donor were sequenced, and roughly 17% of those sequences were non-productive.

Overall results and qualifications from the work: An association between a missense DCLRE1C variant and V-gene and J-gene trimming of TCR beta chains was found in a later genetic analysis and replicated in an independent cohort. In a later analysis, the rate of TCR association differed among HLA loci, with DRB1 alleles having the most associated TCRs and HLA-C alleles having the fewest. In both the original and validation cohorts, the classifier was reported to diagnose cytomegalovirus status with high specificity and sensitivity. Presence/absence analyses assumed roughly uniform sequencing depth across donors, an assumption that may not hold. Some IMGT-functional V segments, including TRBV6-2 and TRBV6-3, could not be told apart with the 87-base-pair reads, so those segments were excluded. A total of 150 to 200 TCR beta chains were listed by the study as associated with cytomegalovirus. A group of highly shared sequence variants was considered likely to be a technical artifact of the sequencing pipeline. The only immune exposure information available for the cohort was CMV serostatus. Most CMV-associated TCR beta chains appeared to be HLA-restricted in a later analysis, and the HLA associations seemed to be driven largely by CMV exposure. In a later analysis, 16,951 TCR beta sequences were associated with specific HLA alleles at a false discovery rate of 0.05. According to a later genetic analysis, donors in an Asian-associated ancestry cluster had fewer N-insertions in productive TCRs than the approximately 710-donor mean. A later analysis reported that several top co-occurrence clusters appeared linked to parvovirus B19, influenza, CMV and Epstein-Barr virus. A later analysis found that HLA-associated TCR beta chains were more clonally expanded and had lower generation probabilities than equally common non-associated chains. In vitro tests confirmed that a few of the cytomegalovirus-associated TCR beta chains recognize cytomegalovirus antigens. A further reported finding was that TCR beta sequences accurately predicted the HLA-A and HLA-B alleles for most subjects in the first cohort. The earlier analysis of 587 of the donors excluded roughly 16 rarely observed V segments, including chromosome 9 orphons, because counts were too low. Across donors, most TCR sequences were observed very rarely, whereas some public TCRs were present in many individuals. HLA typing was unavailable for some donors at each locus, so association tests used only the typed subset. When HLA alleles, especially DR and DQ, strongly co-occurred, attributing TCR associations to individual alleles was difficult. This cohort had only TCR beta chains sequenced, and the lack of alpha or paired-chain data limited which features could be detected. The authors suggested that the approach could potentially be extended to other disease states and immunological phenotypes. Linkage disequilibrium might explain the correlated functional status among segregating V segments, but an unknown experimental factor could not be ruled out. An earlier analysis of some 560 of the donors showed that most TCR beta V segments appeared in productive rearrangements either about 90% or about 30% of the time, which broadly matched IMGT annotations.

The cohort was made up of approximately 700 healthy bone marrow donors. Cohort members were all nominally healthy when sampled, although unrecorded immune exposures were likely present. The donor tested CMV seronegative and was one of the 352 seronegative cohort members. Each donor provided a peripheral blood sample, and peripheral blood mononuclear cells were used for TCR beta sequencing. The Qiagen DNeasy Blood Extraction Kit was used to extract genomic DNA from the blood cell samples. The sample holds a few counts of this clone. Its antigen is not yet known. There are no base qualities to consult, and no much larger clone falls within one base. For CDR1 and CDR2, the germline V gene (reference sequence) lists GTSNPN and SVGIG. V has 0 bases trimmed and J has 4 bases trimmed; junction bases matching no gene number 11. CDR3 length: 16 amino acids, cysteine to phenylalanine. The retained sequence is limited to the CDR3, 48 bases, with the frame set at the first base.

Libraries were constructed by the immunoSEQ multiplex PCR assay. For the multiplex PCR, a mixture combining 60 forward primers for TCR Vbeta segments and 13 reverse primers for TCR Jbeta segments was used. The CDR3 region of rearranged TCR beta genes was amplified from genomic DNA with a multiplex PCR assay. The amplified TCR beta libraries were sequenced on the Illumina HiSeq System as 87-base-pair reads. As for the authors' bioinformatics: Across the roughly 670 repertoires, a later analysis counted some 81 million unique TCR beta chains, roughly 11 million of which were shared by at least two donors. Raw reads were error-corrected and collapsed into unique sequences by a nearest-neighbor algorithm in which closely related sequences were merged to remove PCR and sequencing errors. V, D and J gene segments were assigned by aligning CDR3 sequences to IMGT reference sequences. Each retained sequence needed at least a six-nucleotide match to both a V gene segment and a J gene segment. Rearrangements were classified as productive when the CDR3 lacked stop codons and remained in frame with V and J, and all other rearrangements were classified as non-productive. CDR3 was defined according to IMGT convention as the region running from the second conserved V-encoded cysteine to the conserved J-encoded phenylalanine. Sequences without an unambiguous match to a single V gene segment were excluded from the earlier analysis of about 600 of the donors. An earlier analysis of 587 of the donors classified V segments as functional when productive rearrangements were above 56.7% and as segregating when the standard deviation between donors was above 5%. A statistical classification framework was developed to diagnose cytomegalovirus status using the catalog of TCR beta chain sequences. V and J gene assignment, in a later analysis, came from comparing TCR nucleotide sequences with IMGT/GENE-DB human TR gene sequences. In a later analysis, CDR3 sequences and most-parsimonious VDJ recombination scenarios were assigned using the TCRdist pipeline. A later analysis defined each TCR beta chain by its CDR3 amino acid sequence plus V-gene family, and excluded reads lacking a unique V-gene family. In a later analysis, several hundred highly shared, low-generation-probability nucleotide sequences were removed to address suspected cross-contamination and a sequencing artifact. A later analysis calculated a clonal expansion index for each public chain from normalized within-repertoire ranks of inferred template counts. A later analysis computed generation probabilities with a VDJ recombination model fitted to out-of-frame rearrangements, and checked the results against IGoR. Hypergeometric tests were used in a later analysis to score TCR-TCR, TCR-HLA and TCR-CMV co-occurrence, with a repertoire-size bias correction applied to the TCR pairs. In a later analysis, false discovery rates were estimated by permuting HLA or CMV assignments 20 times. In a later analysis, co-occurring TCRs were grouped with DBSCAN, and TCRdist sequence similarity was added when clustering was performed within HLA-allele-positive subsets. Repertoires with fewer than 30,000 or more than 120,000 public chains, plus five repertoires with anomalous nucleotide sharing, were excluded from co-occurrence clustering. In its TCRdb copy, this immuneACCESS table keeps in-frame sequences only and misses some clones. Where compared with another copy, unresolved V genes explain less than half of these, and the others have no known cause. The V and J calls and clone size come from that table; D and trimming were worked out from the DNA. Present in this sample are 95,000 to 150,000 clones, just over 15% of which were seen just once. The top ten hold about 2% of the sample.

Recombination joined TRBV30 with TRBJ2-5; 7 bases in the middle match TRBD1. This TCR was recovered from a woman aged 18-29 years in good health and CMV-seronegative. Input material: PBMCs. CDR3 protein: CAWSVRRGGQIETQYF. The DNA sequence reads TGTGCCTGGAGTGTACGAAGAGGGGGCCAAATAGAGACCCAGTACTTC.